Listed here are 15 T cell receptor beta chains from one sample, sequenced in a study of blood T cell repertoires in COVID-19. The method was immunoSEQ multiplex PCR; TCRdb's version includes in-frame clones alone and lacks a portion of them. The sample gives some 270,000 clones, roughly nine tenths of which show up once; about 10% is in the top ten. What was sequenced was peripheral blood. The source of these receptors is a man aged 35-49 years with active or convalescent COVID-19.

This chain joins TRBV24-1 and TRBJ2-6; 11 nucleotides agree with TRBD2. Germline CDR1 reads KGHDR; CDR2 reads SFDVKD. This CDR3 region has 18 residues. After removal of 3 bases from V and 0 bases from J, the junction contained 3 bases not matched to a gene. The CDR3 region is CATSDVLAGDSGANVLTF. The CDR3 region has the DNA TGTGCCACCAGTGATGTACTAGCGGGAGACTCTGGGGCCAACGTCCTGACTTTC.

This chain joins TRBV28 and TRBJ1-5; 8 nucleotides match TRBD1. Per germline, CDR1 MDHEN and CDR2 SYDVKM. Trimming at V came to 6 bases and at J to 5 bases, leaving 6 bases not matched to a gene. The CDR3 consists of 14 residues. CDR3 in DNA: TGTGCCAGCAGGTCGCCGACAGGGGATCAGCCCCAGCATTTT. This gives the protein CASRSPTGDQPQHF.

The table lists this clone with a count of one. The J gene is TRBJ2-5, the V gene TRBV7-3, with 10 bases matching TRBD1. The CDR3 runs to 15 residues. The V and J ends lost 4 bases and 0 bases, in that order; junction bases with no gene match: 2. The germline V gene has CDR1 SGHTA and CDR2 FQGTGA. The CDR3 region has the DNA TGTGCCAGCAGCTCGGGACAGGGGTACCAAGAGACCCAGTACTTC. It encodes CASSSGQGYQETQYF.

The chain recombines TRBV7-9 with TRBJ2-7, with 9 bases lining up with TRBD2. The trim removed 7 bases at V and 7 bases at J, leaving 20 bases unmatched. The CDR3 is 17 residues long. CDR1 SEHNR and CDR2 FQNEAQ come from the germline V gene (reference sequence). CDR3 DNA: TGTGCCAGCACCCTATTGGGTAGCGGGGGACCCCTTGGGGAGCAGTACTTC. Translating gives CASTLLGSGGPLGEQYF. The complete variable domain, with remaining parts taken from reference TRBV7-9 and TRBJ2-7, reads DTGVSQNPRHKITKRGQNVTFRCDPISEHNRLYWYRQTLGQGPEFLTYFQNEAQLEKSRLLSDRFSAERPKGSFSTLEIQRTEQGDSAMYLCASTLLGSGGPLGEQYFGPGTRLTVT.

The table lists this clone with a few counts. The chain employs TRBV25-1 and TRBJ1-6, with D possibly being TRBD1 (6 bases). This CDR3 contains 15 residues. Germline V gene sequence: CDR1 MGHDK, CDR2 SYGVNS. Trimming removed 2 bases from V and 3 bases from J, with 8 bases in between. The CDR3 loop reads CASSETQGYNSPLHF. CDR3 nucleotide sequence: TGTGCCAGCAGTGAAACACAGGGCTATAATTCACCCCTCCACTTT.

The chain employs TRBV6-5 and TRBJ2-5, with D possibly being TRBD2 (6 bases). Germline V gene sequence: CDR1 MNHEY, CDR2 SVGAGI. V dropped 6 bases and J dropped 5 bases, with 13 bases sitting between them. This CDR3 is 13 amino acids long. The CDR3 sequence: CASSRGSGETQYF. In DNA form, the CDR3 reads TGTGCCAGCAGCCGGGGGTCAGGTGAGACCCAGTACTTC.

The gene calls are TRBV5-1 and TRBJ2-1; D might be TRBD2 (6 bases). This CDR3 is 12 amino acids long. Germline V CDR1 and CDR2: SGHRS, YFSETQ. V lost 0 bases and J 10 bases, leaving 8 bases between the germline ends. The CDR3 loop reads CASSLAAGEQFF. CDR3 nucleotides: TGCGCCAGCAGCTTGGCGGCGGGAGAGCAGTTCTTC. The variable domain in full, completed from reference TRBV5-1 and TRBJ2-1, reads KAGVTQTPRYLIKTRGQQVTLSCSPISGHRSVSWYQQTPGQGLQFLFEYFSETQRNKGNFPGRFSGRQFSNSRSEMNVSTLELGDSALYLCASSLAAGEQFFGPGTRLTVL.

This clone was seen a single time. The rearrangement joins TRBV5-4 to TRBJ1-2; D is uncertain. The germline V gene encodes CDR1 SGHNT and CDR2 YYREEE (reference sequence). CDR3 length: 16 residues. The V and J ends lost 3 bases and 0 bases respectively, with 15 bases between them. This CDR3 reads CASSSRGGVSNYGYTF. For the CDR3, the DNA is TGTGCCAGCAGCTCCCGAGGCGGAGTTTCTAACTATGGCTACACCTTC.

The chain employs TRBV11-2 and TRBJ2-7, with D possibly matching TRBD2 (5 bases). The V end was cut by 1 base, the J end by 2 bases, with 6 bases between. The germline V gene encodes CDR1 SGHAT and CDR2 FQNNGV. The CDR3 extends over 13 amino acids. CDR3 coding DNA: TGTGCCAGCAGCTTAGGTAGCGCCTACGAGCAGTACTTC. As protein: CASSLGSAYEQYF. The variable domain in full, with the rest retrieved from reference TRBV11-2 and TRBJ2-7, is EAGVAQSPRYKIIEKRQSVAFWCNPISGHATLYWYQQILGQGPKLLIQFQNNGVVDDSQLPKDRFSAERLKGVDSTLKIQPAKLEDSAVYLCASSLGSAYEQYFGPGTRLTVT.

The rearrangement uses TRBV5-1 and TRBJ2-5; the D is unclear. Per germline, CDR1 SGHRS and CDR2 YFSETQ. The V gene lost 0 bases and the J gene lost 5 bases, with 14 bases spanning the gap. CDR3 length: 15 residues. CDR3 in amino acids: CASSLGLALEETQYF. Written as DNA, the CDR3 is TGCGCCAGCAGCTTGGGGCTGGCGCTGGAGGAGACCCAGTACTTC.

V is TRBV18 and J is TRBJ2-5; the D gene is possibly TRBD1 (5 bases). V was cut by 9 bases and J by 1 base, with 18 bases left in between. From germline, CDR1 is KGHSH and CDR2 LQKENI. The CDR3 is made up of 15 amino acids. The CDR3 reads CASTGSIGAQETQYF. In nucleotides, the CDR3 is TGTGCCAGTACCGGGTCTATTGGGGCCCAAGAGACCCAGTACTTC.

In its sample, this clone was seen once. V usage is TRBV24-1 and J usage is TRBJ2-3, with D tentatively TRBD2 (5 bases). Germline lookup yields CDR1 KGHDR and CDR2 SFDVKD. V lost 6 bases and J 3 bases, leaving 9 bases between the germline ends. The length of the CDR3 is 13 residues. CDR3 protein: CATSLTRTDTQYF. In DNA form, the CDR3 reads TGTGCCACCAGTCTAACTAGGACAGATACGCAGTATTTT.

The rearrangement uses TRBV29-1 and TRBJ1-1; TRBD1 matches at 8 bases. The CDR3 runs to 13 residues. Trimming at V came to 5 bases and at J to 5 bases, leaving 7 bases not matched to a gene. Germline V gives CDR1 SQVTM, CDR2 ANQGSEA. The CDR3 sequence: CSVRKDRETEAFF. The CDR3 bases are TGCAGCGTTAGGAAGGACAGGGAGACTGAAGCTTTCTTT.

The chain has TRBV7-3 and TRBJ2-2; 7 positions match TRBD2. Germline CDR1 reads SGHTA; CDR2 reads FQGTGA. The CDR3 has 12 residues. V shed 9 bases and J 4 bases; nucleotides not matched to a gene: 2. As DNA, the CDR3 is TGTGCCAGTGCTAGCGGCACCGGGGAGCTGTTTTTT. Translated: CASASGTGELFF.

The chain has TRBV29-1 and TRBJ2-3; D is possibly TRBD2 (6 bases). Trimming pared 4 bases from V and 5 bases from J, leaving 13 bases between. This CDR3 is built from 13 residues. The germline CDR1 and CDR2 sequences are SQVTM and ANQGSEA. The CDR3 sequence: CSVVGGREDTQYF. As DNA, the CDR3 is TGCAGCGTTGTGGGGGGACGGGAAGATACGCAGTATTTT.